The next 20 T cell receptor beta chains were all read from a single sample in a study of cytomegalovirus exposure and HLA in healthy donors. Some clones are missing from TCRdb's copy, which holds only in-frame ones; the method was immunoSEQ multiplex PCR. This sample carries about 190,000 clones, roughly 83% of them seen once, and the ten largest clones take more than 1.1%. Sequencing input: PBMCs. The receptor source for this set is a woman under 30 in good health and CMV-seronegative.

This clone was counted only a few times. The rearrangement joins TRBV9 to TRBJ1-1; perhaps TRBD1 as D (6 bases). The CDR3 extends over 15 amino acids. Germline CDR1 reads SGDLS; CDR2 reads YYNGEE. V lost 4 bases and J 2 bases, leaving 15 bases between the germline ends. DNA for the CDR3: TGTGCCAGCAGCCTCTCAGGGGACATCAACACTGAAGCTTTCTTT. Amino acids: CASSLSGDINTEAFF.

As to this clone: This specimen includes other DNA sequences encoding the same CDR3. The chain joins TRBV5-1 to TRBJ1-1; D is perhaps TRBD1 (6 bases). Germline values: CDR1 SGHRS, CDR2 YFSETQ. V was shortened by 3 bases and J by 3 bases, with 12 bases between the two germline ends. The CDR3 is made up of 14 amino acids. The CDR3, as DNA: TGCGCCAGCAGCTCGACAGGCCGGGACACTGAAGCTTTCTTT. Amino acids: CASSSTGRDTEAFF.

The CDR3 bases are TGTGCCAGCAGCTTAGATAGGCTTCGGAGGCCTGACTATGGCTACACCTTC. This encodes CASSLDRLRRPDYGYTF. The chain joins TRBV11-2 to TRBJ1-2; D gene ambiguous. This CDR3 comprises 17 residues. Germline V gene data show CDR1 as SGHAT and CDR2 as FQNNGV. V was clipped by 0 bases and J by 3 bases, with 17 bases between them.

This clone was picked up a small number of times. The chain couples TRBV10-3 to TRBJ1-1; the D gene is possibly TRBD1 (6 bases). Germline-derived CDR1 and CDR2 are ENHRY and SYGVKD. Between the trimmed V and J ends, which lost 0 bases and 1 base, there was a span of 6 bases. The CDR3 sequence is 14 residues long. CDR3 nucleotide sequence: TGTGCCATCAGTGAGTCGACAGGGAACACTGAAGCTTTCTTT. This codes for CAISESTGNTEAFF.

This chain's CDR3 is CAISDWQEGPSSYEQYF. DNA for the CDR3: TGTGCCATCAGTGATTGGCAGGAGGGCCCGAGCTCCTACGAGCAGTACTTC. The chain combines TRBV10-3 with TRBJ2-7; a weak D match, TRBD2 (6 bases). CDR1 and CDR2 (germline): ENHRY, SYGVKD. V was shortened by 3 bases and J by 0 bases, with 18 bases between the two germline ends. The CDR3 loop spans 17 amino acids.

This clone occurred once. The genes are TRBV11-2 and TRBJ2-2; D gene uncertain. Germline V CDR1 and CDR2: SGHAT, FQNNGV. The V end lost 0 bases, the J end lost 2 bases, and 4 bases lay between the germline ends. There are 14 residues in the CDR3. The CDR3 coding sequence is TGTGCCAGCAGCTTAGAGGCCAACACCGGGGAGCTGTTTTTT. The encoded protein is CASSLEANTGELFF.

The chain employs TRBV10-2 and TRBJ1-6; tentative D call: TRBD1 (5 bases). The CDR3 loop spans 16 amino acids. Trimming took 7 bases from V and 8 from J, leaving 21 bases between them. The germline CDR1 and CDR2 sequences are WSHSY and SAAADI. The CDR3 DNA reads TGCGCCAGCAACCACCAGGGCGGAAACTCTCATTCACCCCTCCACTTT. This encodes CASNHQGGNSHSPLHF.

The chain is built from TRBV27 and TRBJ1-1; 7 bases map to TRBD1. The CDR3 has 16 amino acids. The germline CDR1 and CDR2 sequences are MNHEY and SMNVEV (reference sequence). V lost 5 bases and J lost 0; bases outside the gene matches: 9. The CDR3 is CASSRDSSYMNTEAFF. The CDR3 bases are TGTGCCAGCAGTCGGGACAGCAGTTATATGAACACTGAAGCTTTCTTT.

This clone occurred a few times. As DNA, the CDR3 is TGTGCCAGCAGGGGCGTCGAGCAGTACTTC. It specifies CASRGVEQYF. The rearrangement joins TRBV28 to TRBJ2-7; unclear D gene. Germline V gives CDR1 MDHEN, CDR2 SYDVKM. V was cut by 6 bases and J by 6 bases, with 6 bases left in between. This CDR3 region has 10 residues. Full variable domain (remainder filled in from reference TRBV28 and TRBJ2-7): DVKVTQSSRYLVKRTGEKVFLECVQDMDHENMFWYRQDPGLGLRLIYFSYDVKMKEKGDIPEGYSVSREKKERFSLILESASTNQTSMYLCASRGVEQYFGPGTRLTVT.

The rearrangement links TRBV27 to TRBJ1-5, with D maybe TRBD1 (5 bases). Germline lookup yields CDR1 MNHEY and CDR2 SMNVEV (reference sequence). CDR3 length equals 16 residues. Trimming removed 8 bases at V and 6 bases at J, with 23 bases between. The CDR3 region is CASSKLRAGVGQPQHF. In DNA form, the CDR3 reads TGTGCCAGCTCCAAACTGAGGGCGGGGGTTGGTCAGCCCCAGCATTTT.

The chain is built from TRBV2 and TRBJ1-2; possibly TRBD1 for D (5 bases). The length of the CDR3 is 16 residues. The V and J ends lost 1 base and 2 bases respectively, with 14 bases between them. Germline lookup yields CDR1 SNHLY and CDR2 FYNNEI. The CDR3 sequence: CASSEEGALGNYGYTF. The CDR3 DNA reads as TGTGCCAGCAGTGAAGAAGGGGCCCTGGGGAACTATGGCTACACCTTC.

The chain uses TRBV11-3 and TRBJ2-1; TRBD1 is a possible D gene (6 bases). Trimming removed 5 bases at V and 10 bases at J, with 15 bases between. This CDR3 is 13 amino acids long. Germline V gene lookup returns CDR1 SGHNT and CDR2 YENEEA. DNA of the CDR3: TGTGCCAGCAGCAGGGGCAGGGGATGGGAGCAGTTCTTC. This encodes CASSRGRGWEQFF.

The V gene is TRBV25-1, the J gene TRBJ1-5; D perhaps matches TRBD1 (5 bases). The V and J ends lost 3 bases and 0 bases respectively, with 9 bases between them. In germline, CDR1 is MGHDK, CDR2 SYGVNS. The CDR3 is made up of 15 amino acids. The CDR3 loop is CASSDKGASNQPQHF. CDR3 bases: TGTGCCAGCAGTGACAAAGGGGCTAGCAATCAGCCCCAGCATTTT.

The genes are TRBV2 and TRBJ1-2; 7 bases map to TRBD1. The CDR3 consists of 13 residues. V dropped 6 bases and J dropped 8; count of bases not matched to a gene: 9. Germline loops: CDR1 SNHLY, CDR2 FYNNEI. In DNA, the CDR3 is TGTGCCAGCAGACCCACAGGGGCAGGCGGCTACACCTTC. This sequence encodes CASRPTGAGGYTF.

The chain uses TRBV7-2 and TRBJ2-3; 8 nucleotides match TRBD2. J gave up 5 bases and V 1 base, and 5 bases lay outside the gene matches. The CDR3 runs to 15 residues. Germline V CDR1 and CDR2: SGHTA, FQGNSA. CDR3 in DNA: TGTGCCAGCAGCTTAGACGGGAGGGCCGAAGATACGCAGTATTTT. This encodes CASSLDGRAEDTQYF.

This chain joins TRBV27 and TRBJ1-4, with D hard to call. This CDR3 has 15 residues. CDR1 and CDR2 (germline): MNHEY, SMNVEV (reference sequence). V was cut by 5 bases and J by 0 bases, with 10 bases left in between. The CDR3 region is CASSPRVATNEKLFF. The CDR3 DNA sequence: TGTGCCAGCAGTCCCCGGGTCGCAACTAATGAAAAACTGTTTTTT.

The sample holds one count of this clone. The gene calls are TRBV9 and TRBJ1-1; 8 bases line up with TRBD1. The CDR3 runs to 17 residues. The ends lost 3 bases at V and 3 bases at J; junction bases unmatched: 13. Per germline, CDR1 SGDLS and CDR2 YYNGEE. Here the CDR3 DNA reads TGTGCCAGCAGCGCCCGGGACAGGCTTTATGAGGACACTGAAGCTTTCTTT. Its protein product is CASSARDRLYEDTEAFF.

J is TRBJ2-7 and V is TRBV2; tentative D call: TRBD2 (6 bases). CDR1 and CDR2 from the germline V gene are SNHLY and FYNNEI. Trimming pared 4 bases from V and 4 bases from J, leaving 11 bases between. The CDR3 has 13 amino acids. The CDR3 sequence is CASSGTTIYEQYF. The CDR3 DNA follows: TGTGCCAGCAGTGGGACTACTATATACGAGCAGTACTTC.

The rearrangement uses TRBV19 and TRBJ2-7; 10 nucleotides line up with TRBD1. This CDR3 contains 15 residues. The trim removed 5 bases at V and 5 bases at J, leaving 9 bases unmatched. Germline assignment: CDR1 LNHDA and CDR2 SQIVND (reference sequence). The CDR3 loop is CASSPDRGLLNEQYF. CDR3 in DNA: TGTGCCAGTAGTCCCGACAGGGGGCTATTGAACGAGCAGTACTTC.

The chain uses TRBV7-2 and TRBJ2-7; 8 bases align to TRBD2. Germline CDR1 SGHTA, CDR2 FQGNSA. The CDR3 covers 17 residues. The junction had 14 bases not matched to a gene; V was cut back by 2 bases and J by 5 bases. This CDR3 reads CASSLLSQREGLNEQYF. The CDR3 nucleotides read TGTGCCAGCAGCTTACTTTCCCAACGGGAGGGCCTGAACGAGCAGTACTTC.